This T cell receptor beta chain was recorded in a study of blood T cell repertoires in COVID-19. Turning to the study itself: The United States, Italy and Spain were the sources of the acute and convalescent COVID-19 samples.

Original processing methods: Reference gene primers were amplified, and this amplification served to estimate nucleated cell counts. Libraries were prepared by immunoSEQ multiplex PCR; TCRdb keeps only in-frame clonotypes and omits some of them. V and J calls plus clone size are reproduced from that table; the DNA served to infer D and trimming. The repertoire holds fewer than 140,000 clones, with around 80% as singletons. This CDR3 is built from 16 residues. The V gene's germline CDR1 is PRHDT and CDR2 FYEKMQ (reference sequence). The germline V and J ends were trimmed by 5 bases and 10 bases, with 21 bases remaining between them.

The clonotype originates from an elderly man with COVID-19, enrolled during active disease. The sequenced sample consisted of peripheral blood. V gene TRBV13 combines with J gene TRBJ1-6, with D hard to call. In DNA, the CDR3 is TGTGCCAGCAGCCCCCGCCGGCTCCCGGAGGACTCACCCCTCCACTTT. Protein: CASSPRRLPEDSPLHF. Complete variable domain (other parts from reference TRBV13 and TRBJ1-6): AAGVIQSPRHLIKEKRETATLKCYPIPRHDTVYWYQQGPGQDPQFLISFYEKMQSDKGSIPDRFSAQQFSDYHSELNMSSLELGDSALYFCASSPRRLPEDSPLHFGNGTRLTVT.